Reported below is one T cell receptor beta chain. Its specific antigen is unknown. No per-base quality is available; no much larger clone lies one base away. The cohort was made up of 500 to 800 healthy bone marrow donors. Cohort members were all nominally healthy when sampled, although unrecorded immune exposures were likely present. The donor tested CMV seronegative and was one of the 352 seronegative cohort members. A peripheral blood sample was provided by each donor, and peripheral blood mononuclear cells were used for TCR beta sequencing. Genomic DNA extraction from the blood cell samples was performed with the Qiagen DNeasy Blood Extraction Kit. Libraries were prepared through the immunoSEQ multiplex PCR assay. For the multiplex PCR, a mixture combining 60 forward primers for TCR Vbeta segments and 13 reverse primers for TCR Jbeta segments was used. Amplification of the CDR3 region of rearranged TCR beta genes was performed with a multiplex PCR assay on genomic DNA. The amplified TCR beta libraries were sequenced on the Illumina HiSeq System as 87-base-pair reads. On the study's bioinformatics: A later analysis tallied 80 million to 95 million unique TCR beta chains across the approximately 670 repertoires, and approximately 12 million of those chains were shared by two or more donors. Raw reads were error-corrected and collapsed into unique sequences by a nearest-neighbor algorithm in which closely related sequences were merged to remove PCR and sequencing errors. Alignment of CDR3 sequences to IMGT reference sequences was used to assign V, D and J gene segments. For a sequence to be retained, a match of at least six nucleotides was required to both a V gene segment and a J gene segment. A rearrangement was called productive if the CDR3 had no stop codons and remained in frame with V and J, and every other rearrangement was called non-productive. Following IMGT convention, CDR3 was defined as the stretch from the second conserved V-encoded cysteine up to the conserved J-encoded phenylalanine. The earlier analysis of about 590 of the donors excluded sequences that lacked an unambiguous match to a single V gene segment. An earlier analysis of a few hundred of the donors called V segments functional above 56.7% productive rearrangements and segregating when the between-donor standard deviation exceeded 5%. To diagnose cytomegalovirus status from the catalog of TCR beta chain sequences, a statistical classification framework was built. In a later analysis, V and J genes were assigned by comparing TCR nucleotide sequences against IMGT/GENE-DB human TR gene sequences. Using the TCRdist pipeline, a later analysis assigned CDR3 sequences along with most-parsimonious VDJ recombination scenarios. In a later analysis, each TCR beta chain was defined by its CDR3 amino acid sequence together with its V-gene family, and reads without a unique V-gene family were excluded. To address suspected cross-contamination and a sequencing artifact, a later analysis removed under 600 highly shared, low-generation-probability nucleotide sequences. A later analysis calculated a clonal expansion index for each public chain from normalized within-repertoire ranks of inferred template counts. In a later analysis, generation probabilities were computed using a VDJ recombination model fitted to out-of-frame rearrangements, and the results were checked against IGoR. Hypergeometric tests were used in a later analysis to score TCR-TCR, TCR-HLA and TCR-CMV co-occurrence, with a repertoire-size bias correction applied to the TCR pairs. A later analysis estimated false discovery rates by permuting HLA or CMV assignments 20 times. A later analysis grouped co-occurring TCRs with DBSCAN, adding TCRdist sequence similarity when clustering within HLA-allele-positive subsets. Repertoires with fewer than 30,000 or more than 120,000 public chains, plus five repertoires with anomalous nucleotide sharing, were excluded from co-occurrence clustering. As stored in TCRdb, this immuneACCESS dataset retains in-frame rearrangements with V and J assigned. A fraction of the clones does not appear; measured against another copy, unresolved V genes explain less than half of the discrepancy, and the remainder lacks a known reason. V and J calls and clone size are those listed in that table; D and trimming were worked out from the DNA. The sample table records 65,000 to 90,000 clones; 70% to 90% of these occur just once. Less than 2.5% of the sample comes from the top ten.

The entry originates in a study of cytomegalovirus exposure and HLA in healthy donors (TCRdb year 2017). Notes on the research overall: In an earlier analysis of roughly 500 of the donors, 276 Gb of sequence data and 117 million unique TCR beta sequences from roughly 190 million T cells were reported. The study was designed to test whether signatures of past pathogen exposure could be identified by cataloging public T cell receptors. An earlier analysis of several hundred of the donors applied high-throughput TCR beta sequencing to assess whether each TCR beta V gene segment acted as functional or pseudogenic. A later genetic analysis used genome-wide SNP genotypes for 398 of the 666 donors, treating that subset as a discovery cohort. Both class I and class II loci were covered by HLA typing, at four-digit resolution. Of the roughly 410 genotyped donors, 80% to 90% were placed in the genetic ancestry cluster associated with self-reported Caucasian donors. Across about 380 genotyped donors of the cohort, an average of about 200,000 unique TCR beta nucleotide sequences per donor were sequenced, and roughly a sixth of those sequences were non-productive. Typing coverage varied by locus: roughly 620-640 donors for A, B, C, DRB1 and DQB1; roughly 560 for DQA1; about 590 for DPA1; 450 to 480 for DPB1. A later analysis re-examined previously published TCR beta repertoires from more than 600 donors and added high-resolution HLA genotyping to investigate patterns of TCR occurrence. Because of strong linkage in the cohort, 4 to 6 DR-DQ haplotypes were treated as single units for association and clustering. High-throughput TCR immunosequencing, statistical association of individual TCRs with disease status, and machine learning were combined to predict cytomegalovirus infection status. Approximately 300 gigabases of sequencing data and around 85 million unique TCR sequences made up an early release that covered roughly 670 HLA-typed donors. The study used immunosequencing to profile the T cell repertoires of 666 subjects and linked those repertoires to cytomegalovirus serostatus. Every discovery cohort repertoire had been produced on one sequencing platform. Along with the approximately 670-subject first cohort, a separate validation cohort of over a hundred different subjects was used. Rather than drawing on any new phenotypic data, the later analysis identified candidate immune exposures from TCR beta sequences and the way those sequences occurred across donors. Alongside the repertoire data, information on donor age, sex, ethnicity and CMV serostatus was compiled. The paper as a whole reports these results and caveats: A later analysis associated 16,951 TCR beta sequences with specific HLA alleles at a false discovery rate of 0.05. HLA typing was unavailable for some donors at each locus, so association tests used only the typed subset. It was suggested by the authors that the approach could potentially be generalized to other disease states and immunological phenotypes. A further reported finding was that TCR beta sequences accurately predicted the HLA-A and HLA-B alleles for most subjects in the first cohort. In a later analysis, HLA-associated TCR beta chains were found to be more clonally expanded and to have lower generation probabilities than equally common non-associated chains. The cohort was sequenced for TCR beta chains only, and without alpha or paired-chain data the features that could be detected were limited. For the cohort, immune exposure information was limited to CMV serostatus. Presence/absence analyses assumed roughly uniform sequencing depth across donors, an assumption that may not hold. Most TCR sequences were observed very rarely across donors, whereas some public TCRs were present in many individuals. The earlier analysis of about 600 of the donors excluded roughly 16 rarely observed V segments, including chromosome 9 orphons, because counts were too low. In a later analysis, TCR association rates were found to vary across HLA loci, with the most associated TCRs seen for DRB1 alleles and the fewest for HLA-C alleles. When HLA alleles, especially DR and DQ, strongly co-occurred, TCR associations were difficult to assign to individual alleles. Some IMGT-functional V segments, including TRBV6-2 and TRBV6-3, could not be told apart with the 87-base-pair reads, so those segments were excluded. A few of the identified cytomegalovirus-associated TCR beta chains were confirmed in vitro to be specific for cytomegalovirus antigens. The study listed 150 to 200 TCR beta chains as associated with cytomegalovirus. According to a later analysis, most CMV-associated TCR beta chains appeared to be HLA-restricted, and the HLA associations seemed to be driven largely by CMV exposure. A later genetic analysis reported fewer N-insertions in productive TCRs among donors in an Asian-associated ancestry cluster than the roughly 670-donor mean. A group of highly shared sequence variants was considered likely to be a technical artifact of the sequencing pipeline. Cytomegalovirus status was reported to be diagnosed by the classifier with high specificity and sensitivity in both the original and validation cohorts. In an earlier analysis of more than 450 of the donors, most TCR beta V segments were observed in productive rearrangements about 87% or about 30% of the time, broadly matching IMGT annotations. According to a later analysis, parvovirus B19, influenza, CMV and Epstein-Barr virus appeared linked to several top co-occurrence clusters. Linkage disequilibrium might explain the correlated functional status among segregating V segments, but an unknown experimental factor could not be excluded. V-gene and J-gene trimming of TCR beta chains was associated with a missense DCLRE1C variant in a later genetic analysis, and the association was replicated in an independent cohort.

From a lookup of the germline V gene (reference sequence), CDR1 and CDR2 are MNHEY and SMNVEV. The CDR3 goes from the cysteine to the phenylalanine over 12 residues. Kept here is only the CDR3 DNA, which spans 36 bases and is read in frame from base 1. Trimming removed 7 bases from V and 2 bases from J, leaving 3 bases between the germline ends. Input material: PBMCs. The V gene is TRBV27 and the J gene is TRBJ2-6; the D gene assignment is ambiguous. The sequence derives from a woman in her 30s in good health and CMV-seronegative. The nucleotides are TGTGCCAGCACTACTGGGGCCAACGTCCTGACTTTC. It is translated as CASTTGANVLTF.